A selection of T cell receptor beta chains follows, all from one sample in a study of Ad26.COV2.S vaccination and SARS-CoV-2 variants. Only in-frame clones appear in the TCRdb table, and some are missing; sequencing was by immunoSEQ multiplex PCR. The table has 410,000 or so clones, 75% to 95% seen once. The material sequenced was peripheral blood, taken in a trial of Ad26.COV2.S vaccine versus placebo. The source is a person between 18 and 65 years old who received the Ad26.COV2.S COVID-19 vaccine or a placebo. CDR3s include the opening cysteine and the closing phenylalanine or tryptophan. Fields, in order: V gene, J gene, clone size, D gene, CDR3 protein, CDR3 DNA. A D gene is named only where the DNA matches it firmly. Clone size is shown for a subset of rows, as once, few, many or a class of expanded clone.

TRBV7-8	TRBJ2-3	once	TRBD2	CASSLRRTSGRTDTQYF	TGTGCCAGCAGCTTAAGACGGACTAGCGGGAGGACAGATACGCAGTATTTT
TRBV6-5	TRBJ2-1	NA	NA	CASSYDGYNEQFF	TGTGCCAGCAGTTACGACGGCTACAATGAGCAGTTCTTC
TRBV25-1	TRBJ1-3	NA	NA	CASSSPGRFSGNTIYF	TGTGCCAGCAGTTCCCCGGGACGTTTCTCTGGAAACACCATATATTTT
TRBV10-3	TRBJ2-3	NA	NA	CAISESGESTDTQYF	TGTGCCATCAGTGAATCGGGGGAAAGCACAGATACGCAGTATTTT
TRBV27	TRBJ2-1	NA	TRBD1	CASSFWTGNNEQFF	TGTGCCAGCAGTTTTTGGACAGGGAACAATGAGCAGTTCTTC
TRBV25-1	TRBJ2-7	NA	NA	CASGVGVGMQYF	TGTGCCAGCGGTGTTGGTGTAGGAATGCAGTACTTC
TRBV6-5	TRBJ2-1	NA	NA	CASSYSAGQRNEQFF	TGTGCCAGCAGTTACTCAGCAGGACAGCGCAATGAGCAGTTCTTC
TRBV5-1	TRBJ1-1	NA	NA	CASSLDTEAFF	TGCGCCAGCAGCTTAGACACTGAAGCTTTCTTT
TRBV15	TRBJ1-5	once	NA	CATSSLKTGSMLNQPQHF	TGTGCCACCAGCAGCCTGAAGACAGGTTCAATGCTAAATCAGCCCCAGCATTTT
TRBV7-2	TRBJ1-2	NA	NA	CASSFRVNYGYTF	TGTGCCAGCAGTTTCCGGGTCAACTATGGCTACACCTTC
TRBV28	TRBJ1-2	NA	NA	CASSLRNYGYTF	TGTGCCAGCAGTTTAAGAAACTATGGCTACACCTTC
TRBV18	TRBJ2-1	NA	TRBD2	CASSRTGTSGSLAEQFF	TGTGCCAGCTCAAGAACCGGGACTAGCGGGAGTCTCGCTGAGCAGTTCTTC
TRBV29-1	TRBJ2-7	NA	TRBD2	CSVETGLAGSTIRPYEQYF	TGCAGCGTTGAAACAGGACTAGCGGGATCCACAATCAGACCCTACGAGCAGTACTTC
TRBV28	TRBJ2-7	NA	NA	CASSLGQGVLYEQYF	TGTGCCAGCAGTTTGGGCCAGGGTGTACTCTACGAGCAGTACTTC
TRBV19	TRBJ2-2	NA	NA	CASTPGTSNTGELFF	TGTGCCAGTACCCCAGGGACCTCCAACACCGGGGAGCTGTTTTTT
TRBV18	TRBJ1-4	NA	TRBD1	CASSPDRGGEKLFF	TGTGCCAGCTCACCGGACAGGGGTGGAGAAAAACTGTTTTTT
TRBV18	TRBJ2-1	few	NA	CASSPETRVWSVQFF	TGTGCCAGCTCACCAGAAACCAGGGTGTGGAGTGTGCAGTTCTTC
TRBV3-1/TRBV3-2	TRBJ1-1	NA	NA	CASSQDLILRTEAFF	TGTGCCAGCAGCCAAGACCTCATTTTGAGGACTGAAGCTTTCTTT
TRBV6-2/TRBV6-3	TRBJ2-7	NA	NA	CASSYSIDWYEQYF	TGTGCCAGCAGTTACTCGATTGACTGGTACGAGCAGTACTTC
TRBV7-2	TRBJ2-7	once	TRBD2	CASTRYEREAFSYEQYF	TGTGCCAGCACCCGATACGAGCGGGAGGCCTTCTCCTACGAGCAGTACTTC
TRBV10-3	TRBJ2-2	once	NA	CAITNTSPGELFF	TGTGCCATCACCAATACTAGTCCCGGGGAGCTGTTTTTT
TRBV7-8	TRBJ2-1	NA	TRBD2	CASSLEPSGSWGNEQFF	TGTGCCAGCAGCTTAGAGCCTAGCGGGAGTTGGGGTAATGAGCAGTTCTTC
TRBV18	TRBJ2-1	NA	NA	CASSPTGSYNEQFF	TGTGCCAGCTCACCAACTGGCTCCTACAATGAGCAGTTCTTC
TRBV25-1	TRBJ2-7	NA	NA	CASITDSGVEQYF	TGTGCCAGCATAACCGACAGCGGTGTCGAGCAGTACTTC
TRBV27	TRBJ1-6	NA	NA	CASSFLGQLSSYNSPLHF	TGTGCCAGCAGTTTCCTCGGACAGCTGAGCTCCTATAATTCACCCCTCCACTTT
TRBV5-1	TRBJ2-7	NA	TRBD1	CASSLGQGDYEQYF	TGCGCCAGCAGCCTAGGACAGGGAGATTACGAGCAGTACTTC
TRBV3-1/TRBV3-2	TRBJ2-3	NA	NA	CASSHWGRTSTDTQYF	TGTGCCAGCAGCCATTGGGGACGTACTAGCACAGATACGCAGTATTTT
TRBV7-9	TRBJ2-7	few	NA	CASSLSLVYEQYF	TGTGCCAGCAGCTTAAGCCTGGTCTACGAGCAGTACTTC
TRBV12-2	TRBJ2-5	NA	NA	CASRFTFWTSGRAQTQYF	TGTGCAAGTCGCTTCACTTTTTGGACTAGCGGGAGGGCACAGACCCAGTACTTC
TRBV5-4	TRBJ2-1	NA	NA	CASSFNFDEQFF	TGTGCCAGCAGCTTTAACTTCGATGAGCAGTTCTTC
TRBV5-1	TRBJ2-7	NA	NA	CASSSAGWGEQYF	TGCGCCAGCAGCTCGGCGGGCTGGGGCGAGCAGTACTTC
TRBV4-3	TRBJ2-7	NA	TRBD2	CASSPGLAGPYEQYF	TGCGCCAGCAGCCCGGGACTAGCGGGGCCCTACGAGCAGTACTTC
TRBV2	TRBJ1-3	NA	NA	CASSETTLGNTIYF	TGTGCCAGCAGTGAAACGACGCTCGGAAACACCATATATTTT
TRBV21-1	TRBJ2-1	NA	NA	CASSKDARGIEGTSVRNEQFF	TGTGCCAGCAGCAAAGATGCCAGGGGTATCGAGGGGACTAGCGTAAGAAATGAGCAGTTCTTC
TRBV11-2	TRBJ2-1	NA	TRBD2	CASSLASGREQFF	TGTGCCAGCAGCTTAGCTAGCGGGAGGGAGCAGTTCTTC
TRBV5-4	TRBJ2-7	once	TRBD2	CASSPSWAGGGLGYEQYF	TGTGCCAGCAGCCCGTCATGGGCGGGAGGTGGGCTTGGTTACGAGCAGTACTTC
TRBV2	TRBJ2-3	NA	TRBD2	CASSVGLAGGTDTQYF	TGTGCCAGCAGTGTAGGACTAGCGGGAGGCACAGATACGCAGTATTTT